These T cell receptor beta chains were read from a single sample in a study of T-cell memory formation after mild COVID-19. TCRdb ran MiXCR on the 5' RACE reads and lists one entry per CDR3 protein. This sample has about 560,000 distinct CDR3 sequences, with approximately 21% found just once. The sample consisted of PBMCs or a T cell subset sorted from them (not recorded which). The receptors were sampled from an adult woman who had mild COVID-19 (a few samples of this study predate the infection). Cell type and time point are not known. CDR3s include the opening cysteine and the closing phenylalanine or tryptophan. D genes are given only for firm matches. Clone size is shown for a subset of rows, as once, few, many or a class of expanded clone.

d_gene	j_gene	abundance	len	v_gene	CDR3aa	CDR3nt
TRBD1	TRBJ1-2	few	18	TRBV27	CASSLGWGQGAQNYGYTF	TGTGCCAGCAGCCTGGGGTGGGGACAGGGGGCGCAAAACTATGGCTACACCTTC
-	TRBJ2-1	few	17	TRBV4-1	CASSQVVGGVPTGEQFF	TGCGCCAGCAGCCAAGTGGTAGGCGGGGTCCCTACCGGCGAGCAGTTCTTC
-	TRBJ2-7	many	16	TRBV4-2	CASSQGYGGNVYEQYF	TGTGCCAGCAGCCAAGGGTACGGGGGAAACGTTTACGAGCAGTACTTC
TRBD1	TRBJ2-7	few	15	TRBV19	CASSTAWDSFYEQYF	TGTGCCAGTAGTACCGCTTGGGACAGCTTCTACGAGCAGTACTTC
TRBD1	TRBJ2-7	few	14	TRBV27	CASSPIDRVYEQYF	TGTGCCAGCAGTCCCATAGACAGGGTCTACGAGCAGTACTTC
-	TRBJ1-1	few	12	TRBV20-1	CSASAPTTEAFF	TGCAGTGCTAGCGCTCCTACGACTGAAGCTTTCTTT
-	TRBJ2-7	few	14	TRBV9	CASSPRGSFGEQYF	TGTGCCAGCAGCCCCCGCGGAAGCTTCGGCGAGCAGTACTTC
-	TRBJ2-1	-	16	TRBV30	CAWSVTRTSSYNEQFF	TGTGCCTGGAGTGTCACTCGAACTAGCTCCTACAATGAGCAGTTCTTC
-	TRBJ2-1	-	13	TRBV7-3	CASSPTISNEQFF	TGTGCCAGCAGCCCCACGATCAGTAATGAGCAGTTCTTC
-	TRBJ2-7	few	13	TRBV12-3/TRBV12-4	CASSDADSYEQYF	TGTGCCAGCAGTGACGCGGATTCCTACGAGCAGTACTTC
-	TRBJ2-1	many	14	TRBV7-8	CASSFLAIYNEQFF	TGTGCCAGCAGCTTCCTAGCGATATACAATGAGCAGTTCTTC
TRBD2	TRBJ2-1	few	17	TRBV7-3	CASSPKTSGVAYGEQFF	TGTGCCAGCAGCCCTAAGACTAGCGGGGTCGCTTATGGTGAGCAGTTCTTC
-	TRBJ2-7	-	14	TRBV4-2	CASSQVGTGYEQYF	TGTGCCAGCAGCCAAGTGGGGACGGGATACGAGCAGTACTTC
-	TRBJ2-4	-	13	TRBV7-9	CASSLTGPNIQYF	TGTGCCAGCAGCCTTACAGGGCCAAACATTCAGTACTTC
TRBD1	TRBJ1-1	few	14	TRBV3-1	CASSQVGGRTEAFF	TGTGCCAGCAGCCAAGTAGGGGGCAGGACTGAAGCTTTCTTT
-	TRBJ1-5	few	13	TRBV7-3	CASSSGGNQPQHF	TGTGCCAGCAGTAGTGGTGGCAATCAGCCCCAGCATTTT
-	TRBJ1-2	few	14	TRBV24-1	CATSDQTGRNGYTF	TGTGCCACCAGTGATCAGACGGGGCGGAATGGCTACACCTTC
TRBD2	TRBJ2-5	-	14	TRBV7-9	CASTPPGTKETQYF	TGTGCCAGCACCCCGCCCGGGACTAAAGAGACCCAGTACTTC
TRBD2	TRBJ2-5	few	16	TRBV6-5	CASRQLAGGSQETQYF	TGTGCCAGCAGACAACTAGCGGGGGGTTCTCAAGAGACCCAGTACTTC
-	TRBJ2-7	few	16	TRBV5-1	CASKPGGATSLDEQYF	TGCGCCAGCAAACCCGGCGGGGCGACGTCCCTTGACGAGCAGTACTTC
TRBD1	TRBJ2-7	-	13	TRBV10-3	CAISEGQGYEQYF	TGTGCCATCAGTGAGGGACAGGGGTACGAGCAGTACTTC
-	TRBJ2-1	-	14	TRBV28	CASRSLWAGNEQFF	TGTGCCAGCAGGTCCCTTTGGGCGGGGAATGAGCAGTTCTTC
-	TRBJ2-1	-	12	TRBV7-9	CASSLVRGEQFF	TGTGCCAGCAGCTTAGTTCGGGGTGAGCAGTTCTTC
-	TRBJ1-1	-	16	TRBV15	CATSRDSPRGNTEAFF	TGTGCCACCAGCAGGGACTCCCCCCGGGGAAACACTGAAGCTTTCTTT
-	TRBJ2-3	-	18	TRBV10-3	CAISEPSGLTSLGDTQYF	TGTGCCATCAGTGAACCCTCCGGACTTACTAGCCTCGGAGATACGCAGTATTTT
-	TRBJ2-7	few	14	TRBV5-4	CASSPWESGHEQYF	TGTGCCAGCAGCCCCTGGGAGTCCGGTCACGAGCAGTACTTC
TRBD2	TRBJ2-5	-	16	TRBV7-6	CASSPLSGRVTETQYF	TGTGCCAGCAGCCCCCTGAGCGGGAGGGTAACAGAGACCCAGTACTTC
-	TRBJ1-4	few	12	TRBV2	CASSWTVEKLFF	TGTGCCAGCAGTTGGACAGTTGAAAAACTGTTTTTT
-	TRBJ2-1	-	15	TRBV6-5	CASSLSGGPYNEQFF	TGTGCCAGCAGCCTCAGCGGAGGCCCCTACAATGAGCAGTTCTTC
TRBD2	TRBJ2-1	few	15	TRBV7-8	CASSLVTSGSNEQFF	TGTGCCAGCAGCTTAGTGACTAGCGGGAGCAATGAGCAGTTCTTC
TRBD1	TRBJ1-1	few	16	TRBV6-1	CASRGAGGAPRTEAFF	TGTGCCAGCAGGGGGGCAGGGGGCGCCCCGAGGACTGAAGCTTTCTTT
TRBD1	TRBJ2-3	-	14	TRBV20-1	CSARATGEADTQYF	TGCAGTGCTAGAGCGACAGGGGAAGCAGATACGCAGTATTTT
-	TRBJ2-7	-	13	TRBV7-3	CASSSGAPGEQYF	TGTGCCAGCAGCTCTGGAGCCCCCGGAGAGCAGTACTTC
TRBD1	TRBJ1-5	-	12	TRBV19	CATTGGGQPQHF	TGTGCCACCACAGGGGGTGGCCAGCCCCAGCATTTT
TRBD1	TRBJ2-2	few	16	TRBV5-1	CASSLKRTGGTGELFF	TGCGCCAGCAGCTTGAAGAGGACAGGGGGCACCGGGGAGCTGTTTTTT
-	TRBJ2-2	-	13	TRBV2	CASSDGSTGELFF	TGTGCCAGCAGTGATGGGAGCACCGGGGAGCTGTTTTTT
TRBD1	TRBJ2-3	-	16	TRBV7-8	CASSPSEWDRVNTQYF	TGTGCCAGCAGCCCCTCCGAGTGGGACAGGGTGAATACGCAGTATTTT
-	TRBJ2-1	-	13	TRBV11-3	CASSSRKLNEQFF	TGTGCCAGCAGCTCGCGCAAGCTCAATGAGCAGTTCTTC
-	TRBJ1-2	-	14	TRBV5-1	CASSLEGVSHGYTF	TGCGCCAGCAGCCTGGAAGGGGTTTCCCATGGCTACACCTTC